A single TCR beta chain is shown here with its context. This sample is part of a study of blood T cell repertoires in COVID-19. The germline V gene has CDR1 SEHNR and CDR2 FQNEAQ (reference sequence). This CDR3 contains 14 residues. The ends were cut back, 4 bases at V and 3 bases at J, with 10 bases in the middle. Method: immunoSEQ multiplex PCR; TCRdb's copy keeps in-frame clones and lacks some. Of roughly 120,000 clones in the sample, over 80% are singletons; the top ten hold 30%. This chain links TRBV7-9 with TRBJ2-1; a possible D gene is TRBD1 (5 bases). The receptor comes from a woman aged 70-85 years with acute or convalescent COVID-19. The sequenced material came from peripheral blood. The CDR3 DNA follows: TGTGCCAGCAGCTACCAGGGTAACTACAATGAGCAGTTCTTC. Protein sequence: CASSYQGNYNEQFF.